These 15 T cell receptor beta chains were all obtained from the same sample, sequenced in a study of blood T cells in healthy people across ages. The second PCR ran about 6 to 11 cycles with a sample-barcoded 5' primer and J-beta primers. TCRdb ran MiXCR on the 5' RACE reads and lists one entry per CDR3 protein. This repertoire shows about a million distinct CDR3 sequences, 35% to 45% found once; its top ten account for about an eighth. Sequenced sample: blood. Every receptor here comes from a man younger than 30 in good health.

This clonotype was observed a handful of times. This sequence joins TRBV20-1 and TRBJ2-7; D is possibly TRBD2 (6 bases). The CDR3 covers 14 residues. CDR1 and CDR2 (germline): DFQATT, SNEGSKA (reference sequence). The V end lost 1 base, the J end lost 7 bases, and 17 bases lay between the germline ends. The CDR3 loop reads CSARGFLAFNEQYF. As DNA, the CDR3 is TGCAGTGCTAGAGGTTTTCTAGCGTTCAATGAGCAGTACTTC.

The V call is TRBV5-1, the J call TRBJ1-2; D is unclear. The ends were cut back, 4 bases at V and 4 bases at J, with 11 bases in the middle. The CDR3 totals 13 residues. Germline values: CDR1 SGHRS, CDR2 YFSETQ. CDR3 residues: CASSVSRIYGYTF. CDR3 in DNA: TGCGCCAGCAGCGTGAGCCGGATCTATGGCTACACCTTC.

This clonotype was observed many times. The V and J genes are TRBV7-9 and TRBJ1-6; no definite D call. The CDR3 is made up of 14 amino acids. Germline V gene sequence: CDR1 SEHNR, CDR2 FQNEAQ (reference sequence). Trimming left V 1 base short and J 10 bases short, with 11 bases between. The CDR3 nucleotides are TGTGCCAGCAGCTTAGGAGGTTTAAACTCACCCCTCCACTTT. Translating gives CASSLGGLNSPLHF. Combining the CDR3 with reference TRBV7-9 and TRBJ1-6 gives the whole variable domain DTGVSQNPRHKITKRGQNVTFRCDPISEHNRLYWYRQTLGQGPEFLTYFQNEAQLEKSRLLSDRFSAERPKGSFSTLEIQRTEQGDSAMYLCASSLGGLNSPLHFGNGTRLTVT.

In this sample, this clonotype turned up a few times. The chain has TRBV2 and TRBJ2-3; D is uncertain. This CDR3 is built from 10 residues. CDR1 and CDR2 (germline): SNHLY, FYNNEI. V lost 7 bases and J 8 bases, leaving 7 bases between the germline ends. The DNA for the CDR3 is TGTGCCAGCATGGCAGCTACGCAGTATTTT. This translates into CASMAATQYF.

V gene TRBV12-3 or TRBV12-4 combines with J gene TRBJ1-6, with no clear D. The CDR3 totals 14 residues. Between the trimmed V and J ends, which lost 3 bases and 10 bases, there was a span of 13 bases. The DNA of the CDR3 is TGTGCCAGCAGTTTTTGGGGTTTAGGATCACCCCTCCACTTT. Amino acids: CASSFWGLGSPLHF.

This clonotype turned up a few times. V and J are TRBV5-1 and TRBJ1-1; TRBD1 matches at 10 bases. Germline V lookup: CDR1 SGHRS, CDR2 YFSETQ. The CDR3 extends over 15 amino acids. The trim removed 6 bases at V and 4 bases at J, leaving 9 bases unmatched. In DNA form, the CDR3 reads TGCGCCAGCAACCCGGGACAGGGGAGTGGCACTGAAGCTTTCTTT. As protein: CASNPGQGSGTEAFF.

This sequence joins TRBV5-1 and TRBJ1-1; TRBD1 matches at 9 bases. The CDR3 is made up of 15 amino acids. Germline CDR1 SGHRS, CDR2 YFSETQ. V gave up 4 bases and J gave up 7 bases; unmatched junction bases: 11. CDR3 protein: CASSPRTGEHGEAFF. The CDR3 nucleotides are TGCGCCAGCAGCCCCCGGACAGGGGAACATGGTGAAGCTTTCTTT.

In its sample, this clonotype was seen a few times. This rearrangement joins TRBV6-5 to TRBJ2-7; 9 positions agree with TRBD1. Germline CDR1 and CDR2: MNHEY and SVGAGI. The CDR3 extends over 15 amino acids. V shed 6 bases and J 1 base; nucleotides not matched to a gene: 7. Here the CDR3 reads CASSHGQGISYEQYF. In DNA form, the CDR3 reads TGTGCCAGCAGCCACGGACAGGGGATTTCCTACGAGCAGTACTTC.

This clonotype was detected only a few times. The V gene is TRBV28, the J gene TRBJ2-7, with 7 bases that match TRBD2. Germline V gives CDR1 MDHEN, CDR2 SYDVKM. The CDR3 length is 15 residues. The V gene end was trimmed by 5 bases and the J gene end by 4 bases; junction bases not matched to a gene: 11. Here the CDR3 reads CASSPRPRGGYEQYF. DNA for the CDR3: TGTGCCAGCAGTCCGCGGCCTCGCGGGGGATACGAGCAGTACTTC.

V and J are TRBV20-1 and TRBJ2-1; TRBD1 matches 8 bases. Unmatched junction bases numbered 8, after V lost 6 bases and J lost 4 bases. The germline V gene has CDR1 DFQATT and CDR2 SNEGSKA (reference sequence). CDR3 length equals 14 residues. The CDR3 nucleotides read TGCAGTGCGCCCGGGACAGGCGGATACAATGAGCAGTTCTTC. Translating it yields CSAPGTGGYNEQFF.

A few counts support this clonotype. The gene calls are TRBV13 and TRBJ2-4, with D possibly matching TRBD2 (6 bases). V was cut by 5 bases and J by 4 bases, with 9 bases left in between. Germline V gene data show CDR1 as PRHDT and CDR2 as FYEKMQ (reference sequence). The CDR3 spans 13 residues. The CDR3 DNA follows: TGTGCCAGCAGCGCGGAGGGGAAAAACATTCAGTACTTC. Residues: CASSAEGKNIQYF.

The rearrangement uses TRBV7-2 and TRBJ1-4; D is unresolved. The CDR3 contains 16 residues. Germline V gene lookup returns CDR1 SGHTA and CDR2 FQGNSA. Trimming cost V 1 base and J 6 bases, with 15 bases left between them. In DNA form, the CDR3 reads TGTGCCAGCAGCTTAGTAGTCTCACACGGGGATGAAAAACTGTTTTTT. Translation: CASSLVVSHGDEKLFF.

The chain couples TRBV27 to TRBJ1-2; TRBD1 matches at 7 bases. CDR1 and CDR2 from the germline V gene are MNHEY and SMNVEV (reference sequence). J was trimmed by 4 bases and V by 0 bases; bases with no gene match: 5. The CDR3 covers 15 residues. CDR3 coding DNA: TGTGCCAGCAGTTTATCCGGACAGGATGGCTATGGCTACACCTTC. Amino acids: CASSLSGQDGYGYTF.

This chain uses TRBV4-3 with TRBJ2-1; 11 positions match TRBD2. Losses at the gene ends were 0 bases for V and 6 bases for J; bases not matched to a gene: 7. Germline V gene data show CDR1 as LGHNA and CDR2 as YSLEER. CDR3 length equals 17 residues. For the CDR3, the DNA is TGCGCCAGCAGCCAAGATAGGAGTAGCGGGGGGGTCAATGAGCAGTTCTTC. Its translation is CASSQDRSSGGVNEQFF.

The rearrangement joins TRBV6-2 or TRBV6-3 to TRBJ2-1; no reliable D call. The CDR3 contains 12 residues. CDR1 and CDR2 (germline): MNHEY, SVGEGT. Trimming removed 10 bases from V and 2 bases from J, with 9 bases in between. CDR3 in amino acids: CATTAAYNEQFF. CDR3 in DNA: TGTGCCACCACAGCCGCCTACAATGAGCAGTTCTTC.